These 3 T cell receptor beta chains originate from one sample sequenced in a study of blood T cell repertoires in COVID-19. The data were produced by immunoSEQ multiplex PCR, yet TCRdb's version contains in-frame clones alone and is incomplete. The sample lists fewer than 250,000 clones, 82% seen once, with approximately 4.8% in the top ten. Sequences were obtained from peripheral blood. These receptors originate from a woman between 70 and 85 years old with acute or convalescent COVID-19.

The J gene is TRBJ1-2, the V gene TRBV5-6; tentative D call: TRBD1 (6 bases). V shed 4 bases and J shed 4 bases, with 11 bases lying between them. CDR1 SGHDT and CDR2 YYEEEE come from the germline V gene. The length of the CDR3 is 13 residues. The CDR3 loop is CASSGTGPYGYTF. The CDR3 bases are TGTGCCAGCAGCGGCACAGGGCCCTATGGCTACACCTTC.

The CDR3 bases are TGTGCCACCAGCGGGAAAGGAGGGATCTCTGGAAACACCATATATTTT. This codes for CATSGKGGISGNTIYF. The V call is TRBV15, the J call TRBJ1-3, with D unresolved. V dropped 5 bases and J dropped 0 bases, with 14 bases sitting between them. This CDR3 has 16 residues. CDR1 and CDR2 (germline): LNHNV, YYDKDF (reference sequence).

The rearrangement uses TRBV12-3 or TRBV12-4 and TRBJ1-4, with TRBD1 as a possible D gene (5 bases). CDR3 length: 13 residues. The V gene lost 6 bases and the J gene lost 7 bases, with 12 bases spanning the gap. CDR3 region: CASRKDKGEKLFF. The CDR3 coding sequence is TGTGCCAGCAGAAAGGACAAAGGTGAAAAACTGTTTTTT.